This TCR beta chain stems from a study of T cell repertoires in cytomegalovirus infection. MiXCR was run by TCRdb on the reads, yielding one entry per CDR3 protein. The data show about 230,000 distinct CDR3 sequences, about 23% seen once. Trimming removed 5 bases from V and 5 bases from J, with 21 bases in between. Germline-derived CDR1 and CDR2 are MNHNS and SASEGT. The CDR3 loop spans 16 amino acids. Findings and limits, study-wide: Carriers of CMV and the relevant HLA type were discriminated by public TCR beta frequency.

This clonotype was seen only a few times. The antigen is unknown. The chain employs TRBV6-1 and TRBJ2-5; no clear D gene. This clonotype was obtained from a human donor in good health (CMV status not recorded). Some clones in this sample may be carry-over from other donors' samples. The sequencing input was CD8+ T cells from PBMCs. CDR3 sequence (DNA): TGTGCCAGCAGTCCACCTGAGACTCCGAATGGTGAGACCCAGTACTTC. It encodes CASSPPETPNGETQYF.